Described below is a single T cell receptor (beta chain) sequence and its context. Its antigen is undetermined. TCRdb's table, derived via immunoSEQ multiplex PCR, lists solely in-frame clones and lacks some. The sample has about 2,500 clones, approximately 80% seen once. The data derive from a study of immune cell composition in non-small cell lung cancer. Study-level points and caveats: Shared sequences between tumour-reactive and dominant in vivo clones were not proven. Approximately 79% of squamous and around a third of adenocarcinoma cases had tumour-associated clones >0.5%. Overall clonality, unlike maximal tumour-associated clone frequency, did not predict TIL reactivity.

Normal lung was taken at the farthest possible site, at least 3 cm from tumour. Frozen unsorted single-cell suspensions supplied the genomic DNA. The CDR3 has 14 amino acids. V was pared by 4 bases and J by 5 bases, with 6 bases of the junction left unmatched. The germline V gene has CDR1 SGHNT and CDR2 YYREEE (reference sequence). Sequencing was done on a sample of non-adjacent lung tissue. The chain recombines TRBV5-4 with TRBJ1-2; 9 nucleotides line up with TRBD1. The sequence came from a human donor with non-small cell lung cancer. CDR3 region: CASSPRDREYGYTF. CDR3 nucleotide sequence: TGTGCCAGCAGCCCCCGGGACAGGGAATATGGCTACACCTTC.